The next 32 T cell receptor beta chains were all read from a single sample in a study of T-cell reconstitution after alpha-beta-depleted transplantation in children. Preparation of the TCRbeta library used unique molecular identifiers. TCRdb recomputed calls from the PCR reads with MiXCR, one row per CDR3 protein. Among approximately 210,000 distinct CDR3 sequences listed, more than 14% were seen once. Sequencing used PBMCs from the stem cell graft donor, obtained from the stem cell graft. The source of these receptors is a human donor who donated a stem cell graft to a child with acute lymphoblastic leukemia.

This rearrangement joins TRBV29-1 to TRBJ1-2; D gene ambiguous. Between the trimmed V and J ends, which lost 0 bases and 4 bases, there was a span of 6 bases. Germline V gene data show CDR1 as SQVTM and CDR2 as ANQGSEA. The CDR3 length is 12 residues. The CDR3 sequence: CSVEDSPYGYTF. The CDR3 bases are TGCAGCGTTGAAGACAGCCCCTATGGCTACACCTTC.

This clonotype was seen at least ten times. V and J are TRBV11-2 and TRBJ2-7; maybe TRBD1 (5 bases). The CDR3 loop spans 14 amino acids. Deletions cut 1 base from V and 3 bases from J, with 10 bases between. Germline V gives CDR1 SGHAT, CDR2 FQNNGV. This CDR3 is CASSLAGKVYEQYF. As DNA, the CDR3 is TGTGCCAGCAGCTTAGCAGGGAAGGTCTACGAGCAGTACTTC.

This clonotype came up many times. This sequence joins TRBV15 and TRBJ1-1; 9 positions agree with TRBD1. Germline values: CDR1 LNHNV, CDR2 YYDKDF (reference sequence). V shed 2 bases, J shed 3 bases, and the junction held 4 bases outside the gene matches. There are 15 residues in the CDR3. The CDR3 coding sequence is TGTGCCACCAGCAGAAACAGGGGGCTGGACACTGAAGCTTTCTTT. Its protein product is CATSRNRGLDTEAFF. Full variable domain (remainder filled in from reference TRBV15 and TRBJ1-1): DAMVIQNPRYQVTQFGKPVTLSCSQTLNHNVMYWYQQKSSQAPKLLFHYYDKDFNNEADTPDNFQSRRPNTSFCFLDIRSPGLGDTAMYLCATSRNRGLDTEAFFGQGTRLTVV.

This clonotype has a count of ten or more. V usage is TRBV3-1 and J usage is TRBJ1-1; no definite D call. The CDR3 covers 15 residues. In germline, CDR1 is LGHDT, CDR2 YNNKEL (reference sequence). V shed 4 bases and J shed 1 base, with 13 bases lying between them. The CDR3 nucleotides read TGTGCCAGCAGCCCCGGGATTCAAAAGAACACTGAAGCTTTCTTT. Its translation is CASSPGIQKNTEAFF.

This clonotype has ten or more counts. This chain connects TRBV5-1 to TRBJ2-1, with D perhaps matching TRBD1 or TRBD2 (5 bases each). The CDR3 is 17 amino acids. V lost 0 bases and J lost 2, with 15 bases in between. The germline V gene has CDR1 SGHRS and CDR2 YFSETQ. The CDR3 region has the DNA TGCGCCAGCAGCTTGGAAGGGGACCCACCCCCCTACAATGAGCAGTTCTTC. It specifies CASSLEGDPPPYNEQFF. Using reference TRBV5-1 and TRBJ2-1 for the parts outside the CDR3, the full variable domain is KAGVTQTPRYLIKTRGQQVTLSCSPISGHRSVSWYQQTPGQGLQFLFEYFSETQRNKGNFPGRFSGRQFSNSRSEMNVSTLELGDSALYLCASSLEGDPPPYNEQFFGPGTRLTVL.

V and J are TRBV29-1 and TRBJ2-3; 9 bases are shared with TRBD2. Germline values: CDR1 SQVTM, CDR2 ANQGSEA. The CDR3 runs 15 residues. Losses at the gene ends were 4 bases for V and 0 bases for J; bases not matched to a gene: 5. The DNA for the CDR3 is TGCAGCGTTGGAGGGAGCGGGAGGAGCACAGATACGCAGTATTTT. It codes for CSVGGSGRSTDTQYF.

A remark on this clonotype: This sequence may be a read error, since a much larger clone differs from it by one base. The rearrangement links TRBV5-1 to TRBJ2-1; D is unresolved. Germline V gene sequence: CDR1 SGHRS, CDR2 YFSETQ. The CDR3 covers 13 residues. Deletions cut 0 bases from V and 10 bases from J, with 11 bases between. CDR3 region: CASSLVLHDEQFF. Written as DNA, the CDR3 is TGCGCCAGCAGCTTGGTACTACACGACGAGCAGTTCTTC.

The chain's CDR3 is CASSWDTTNEKLFF. Written as DNA, the CDR3 is TGTGCCAGCAGTTGGGACACAACTAATGAAAAACTGTTTTTT. The V and J genes are TRBV27 and TRBJ1-4, with D perhaps TRBD1 (6 bases). There are 14 residues in the CDR3. The V gene lost 4 bases and the J gene lost 0 bases, with 6 bases spanning the gap. Germline values: CDR1 MNHEY, CDR2 SMNVEV (reference sequence). Full variable domain (remainder filled in from reference TRBV27 and TRBJ1-4): EAQVTQNPRYLITVTGKKLTVTCSQNMNHEYMSWYRQDPGLGLRQIYYSMNVEVTDKGDVPEGYKVSRKEKRNFPLILESPSPNQTSLYFCASSWDTTNEKLFFGSGTQLSVL.

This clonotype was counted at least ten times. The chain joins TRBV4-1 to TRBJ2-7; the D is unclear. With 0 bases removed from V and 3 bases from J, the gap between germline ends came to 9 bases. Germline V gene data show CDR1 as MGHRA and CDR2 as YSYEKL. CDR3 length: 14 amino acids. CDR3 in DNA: TGCGCCAGCAGCCAAGACCCGGTAAACTACGAGCAGTACTTC. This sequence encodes CASSQDPVNYEQYF.

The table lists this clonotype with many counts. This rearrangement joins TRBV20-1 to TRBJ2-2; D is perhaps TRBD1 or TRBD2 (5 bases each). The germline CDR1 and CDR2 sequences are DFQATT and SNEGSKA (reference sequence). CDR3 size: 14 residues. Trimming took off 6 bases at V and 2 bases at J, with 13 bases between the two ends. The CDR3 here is CSAPRGGNTGELFF. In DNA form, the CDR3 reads TGCAGTGCCCCTCGGGGCGGAAACACCGGGGAGCTGTTTTTT.

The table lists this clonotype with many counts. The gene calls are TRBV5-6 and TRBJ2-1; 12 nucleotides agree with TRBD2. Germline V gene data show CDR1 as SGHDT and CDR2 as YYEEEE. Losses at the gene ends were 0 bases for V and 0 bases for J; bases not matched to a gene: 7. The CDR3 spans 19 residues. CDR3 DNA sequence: TGTGCCAGCAGCTTGGTCGTCTGGACTAGCGGGACCTCCTACAATGAGCAGTTCTTC. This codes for CASSLVVWTSGTSYNEQFF. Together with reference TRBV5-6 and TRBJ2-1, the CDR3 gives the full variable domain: DAGVTQSPTHLIKTRGQQVTLRCSPKSGHDTVSWYQQALGQGPQFIFQYYEEEERQRGNFPDRFSGHQFPNYSSELNVNALLLGDSALYLCASSLVVWTSGTSYNEQFFGPGTRLTVL.

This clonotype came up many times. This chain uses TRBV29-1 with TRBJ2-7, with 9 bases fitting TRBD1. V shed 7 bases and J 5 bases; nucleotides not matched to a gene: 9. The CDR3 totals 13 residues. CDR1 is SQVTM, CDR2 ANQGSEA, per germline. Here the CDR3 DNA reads TGCAGCGCTGAGGGACAGGGTTTTGACGAGCAGTACTTC. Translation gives CSAEGQGFDEQYF.

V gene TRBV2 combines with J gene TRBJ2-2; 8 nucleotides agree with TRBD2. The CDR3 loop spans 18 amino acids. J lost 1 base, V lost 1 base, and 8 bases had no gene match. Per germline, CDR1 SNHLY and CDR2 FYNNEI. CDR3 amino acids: CASSEEPILAENTGELFF. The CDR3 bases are TGTGCCAGCAGTGAAGAACCTATACTAGCGGAGAACACCGGGGAGCTGTTTTTT.

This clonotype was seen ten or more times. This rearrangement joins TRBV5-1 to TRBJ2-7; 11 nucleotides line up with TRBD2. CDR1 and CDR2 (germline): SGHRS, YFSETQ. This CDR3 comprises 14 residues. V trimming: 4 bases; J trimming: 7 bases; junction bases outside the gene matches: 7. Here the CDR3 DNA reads TGCGCCAGCAGCCTCGGGACTAGCGGCCTAGAGCAGTACTTC. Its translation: CASSLGTSGLEQYF.

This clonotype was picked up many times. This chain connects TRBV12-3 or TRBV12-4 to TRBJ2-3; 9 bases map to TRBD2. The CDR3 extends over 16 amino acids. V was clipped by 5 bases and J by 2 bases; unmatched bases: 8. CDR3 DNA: TGTGCCAGCAGTGTATCCTTAGCGGGGGTCACAGATACGCAGTATTTT. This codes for CASSVSLAGVTDTQYF.

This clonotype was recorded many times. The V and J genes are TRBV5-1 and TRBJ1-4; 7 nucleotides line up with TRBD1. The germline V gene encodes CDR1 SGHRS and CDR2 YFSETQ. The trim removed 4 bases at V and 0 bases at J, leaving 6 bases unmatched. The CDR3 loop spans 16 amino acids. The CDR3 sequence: CASSLGQRATNEKLFF. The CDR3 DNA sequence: TGCGCCAGCAGCCTGGGACAGCGAGCAACTAATGAAAAACTGTTTTTT.

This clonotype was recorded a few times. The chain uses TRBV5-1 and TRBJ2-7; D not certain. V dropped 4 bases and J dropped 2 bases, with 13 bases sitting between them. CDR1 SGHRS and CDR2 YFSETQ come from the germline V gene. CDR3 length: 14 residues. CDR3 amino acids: CASSGDRPAYEQYF. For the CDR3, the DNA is TGCGCCAGCAGCGGGGATCGACCGGCCTACGAGCAGTACTTC.

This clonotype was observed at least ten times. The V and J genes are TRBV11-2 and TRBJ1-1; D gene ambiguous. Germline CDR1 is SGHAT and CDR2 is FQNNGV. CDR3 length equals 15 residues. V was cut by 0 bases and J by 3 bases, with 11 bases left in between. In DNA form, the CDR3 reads TGTGCCAGCAGCTTAGATGGCACTTTTGACACTGAAGCTTTCTTT. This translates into CASSLDGTFDTEAFF.

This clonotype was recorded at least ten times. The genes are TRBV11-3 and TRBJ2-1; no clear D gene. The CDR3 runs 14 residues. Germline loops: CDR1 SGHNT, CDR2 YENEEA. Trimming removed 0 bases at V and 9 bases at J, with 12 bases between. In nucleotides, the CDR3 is TGTGCCAGCAGCTTAGATCTCGTGGACGGTGAGCAGTTCTTC. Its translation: CASSLDLVDGEQFF.

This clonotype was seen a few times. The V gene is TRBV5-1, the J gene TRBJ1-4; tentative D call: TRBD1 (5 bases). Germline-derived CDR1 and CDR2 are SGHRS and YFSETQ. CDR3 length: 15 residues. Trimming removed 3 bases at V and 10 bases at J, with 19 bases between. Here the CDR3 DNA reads TGCGCCAGCAGCTCTGTGTCCGGGACGGAAGGAAAACTGTTTTTT. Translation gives CASSSVSGTEGKLFF. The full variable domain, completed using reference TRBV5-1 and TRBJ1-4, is KAGVTQTPRYLIKTRGQQVTLSCSPISGHRSVSWYQQTPGQGLQFLFEYFSETQRNKGNFPGRFSGRQFSNSRSEMNVSTLELGDSALYLCASSSVSGTEGKLFFGSGTQLSVL.

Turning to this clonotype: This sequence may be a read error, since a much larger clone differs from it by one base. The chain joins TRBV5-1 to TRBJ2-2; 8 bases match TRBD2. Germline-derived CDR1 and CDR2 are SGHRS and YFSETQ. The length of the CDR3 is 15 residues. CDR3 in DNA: TGCGCCAGCAGCGAGACTAGCGTGAACCCCGGGGAGCTGTTTTTT. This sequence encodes CASSETSVNPGELFF.

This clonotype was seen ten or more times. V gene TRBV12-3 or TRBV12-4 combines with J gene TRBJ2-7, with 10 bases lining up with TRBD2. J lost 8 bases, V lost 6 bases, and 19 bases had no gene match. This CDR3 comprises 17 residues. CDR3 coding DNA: TGTGCCAGCAGCCCTCAGGGCCGACTAGCGGGTTACGAGAAGCAGTACTTC. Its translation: CASSPQGRLAGYEKQYF.

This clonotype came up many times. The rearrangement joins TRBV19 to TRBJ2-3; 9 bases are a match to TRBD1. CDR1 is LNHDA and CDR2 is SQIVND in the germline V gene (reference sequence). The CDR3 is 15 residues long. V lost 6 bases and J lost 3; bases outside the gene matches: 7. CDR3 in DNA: TGTGCCAGTAGGAGACTGACAGGGGGGACAGATACGCAGTATTTT. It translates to CASRRLTGGTDTQYF.

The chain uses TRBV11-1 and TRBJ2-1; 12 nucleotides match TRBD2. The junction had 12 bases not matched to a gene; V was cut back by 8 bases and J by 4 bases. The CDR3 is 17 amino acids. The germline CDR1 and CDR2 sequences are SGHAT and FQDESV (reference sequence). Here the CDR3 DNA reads TGTGCCAGCTTCCGGGGGCTAGCGGGAGGGCCTTACAATGAGCAGTTCTTC. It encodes CASFRGLAGGPYNEQFF.

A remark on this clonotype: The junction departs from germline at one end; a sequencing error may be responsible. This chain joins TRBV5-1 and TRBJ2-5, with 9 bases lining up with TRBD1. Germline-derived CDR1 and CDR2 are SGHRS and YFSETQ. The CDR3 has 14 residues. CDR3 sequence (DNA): TGCACCAGCAGCCGGGGACAGGGACAAGAGACCCAGTACTTC. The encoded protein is CTSSRGQGQETQYF.

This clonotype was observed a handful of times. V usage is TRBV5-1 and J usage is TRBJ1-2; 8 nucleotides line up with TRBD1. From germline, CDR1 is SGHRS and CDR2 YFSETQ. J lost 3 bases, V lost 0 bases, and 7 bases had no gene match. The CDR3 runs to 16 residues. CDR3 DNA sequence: TGCGCCAGCAGCTTGGAGGCAGGGGGCGCCGACTATGGCTACACCTTC. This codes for CASSLEAGGADYGYTF.

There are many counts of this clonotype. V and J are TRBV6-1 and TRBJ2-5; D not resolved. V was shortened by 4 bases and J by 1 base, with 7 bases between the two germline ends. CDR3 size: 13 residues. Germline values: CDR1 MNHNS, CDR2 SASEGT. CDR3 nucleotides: TGTGCCAGCAGTGCCGCCGGCCAAGAGACCCAGTACTTC. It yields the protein CASSAAGQETQYF.

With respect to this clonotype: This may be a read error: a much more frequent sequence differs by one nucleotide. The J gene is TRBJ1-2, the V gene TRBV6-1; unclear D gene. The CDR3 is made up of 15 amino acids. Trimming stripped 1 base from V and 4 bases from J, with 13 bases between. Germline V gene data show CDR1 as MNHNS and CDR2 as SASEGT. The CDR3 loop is CASSEGGGMAYGYTF. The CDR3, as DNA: TGTGCCAGCAGTGAAGGAGGAGGCATGGCCTATGGCTACACCTTC.

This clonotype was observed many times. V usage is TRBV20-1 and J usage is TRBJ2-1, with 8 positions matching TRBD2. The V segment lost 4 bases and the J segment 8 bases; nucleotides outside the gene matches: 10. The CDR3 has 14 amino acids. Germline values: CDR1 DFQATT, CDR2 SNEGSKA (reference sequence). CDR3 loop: CSATDPSGSHEQFF. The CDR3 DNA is TGCAGTGCTACCGACCCCAGCGGGAGCCATGAGCAGTTCTTC.

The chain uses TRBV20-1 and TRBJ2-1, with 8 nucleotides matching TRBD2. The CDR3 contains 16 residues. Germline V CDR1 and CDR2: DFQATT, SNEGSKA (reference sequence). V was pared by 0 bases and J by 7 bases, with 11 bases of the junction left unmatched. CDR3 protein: CSARDQGLEEVNEQFF. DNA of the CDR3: TGCAGTGCTAGAGATCAGGGACTAGAAGAAGTAAATGAGCAGTTCTTC.

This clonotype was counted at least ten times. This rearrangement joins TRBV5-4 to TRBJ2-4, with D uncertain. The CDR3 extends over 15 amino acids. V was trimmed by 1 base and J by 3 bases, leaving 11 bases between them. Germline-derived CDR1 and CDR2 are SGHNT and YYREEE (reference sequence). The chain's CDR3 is CASSLKGADKNIQYF. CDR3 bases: TGTGCCAGCAGCTTGAAGGGCGCGGACAAAAACATTCAGTACTTC.

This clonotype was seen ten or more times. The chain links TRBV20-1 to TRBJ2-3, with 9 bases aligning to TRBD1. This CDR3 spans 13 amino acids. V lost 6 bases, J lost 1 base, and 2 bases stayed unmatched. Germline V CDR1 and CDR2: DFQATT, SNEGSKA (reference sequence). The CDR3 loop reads CSARTGGTDTQYF. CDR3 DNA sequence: TGCAGTGCCCGGACAGGGGGCACAGATACGCAGTATTTT.